The 2 T cell receptor beta chains below all came from one sample that was sequenced in a study of T cell responses to AZD1222 COVID-19 vaccine. Measured with immunoSEQ multiplex PCR; TCRdb has only the in-frame clones, and not every one. Here the sample spans 80,000 to 85,000 clones, 80% to 95% being singletons. The specimen comprised peripheral blood, sampled 28 days after the second AZD1222 dose. Source of these receptors: an adult who received the AZD1222 COVID-19 vaccine.

The J gene is TRBJ2-5, the V gene TRBV6-5; D unresolved. Trimming took off 6 bases at V and 1 base at J, with 9 bases between the two ends. This CDR3 contains 13 residues. Germline values: CDR1 MNHEY, CDR2 SVGAGI. CDR3 coding DNA: TGTGCCAGCAGCGACTGGGGCCAAGAGACCCAGTACTTC. It yields the protein CASSDWGQETQYF.

The chain recombines TRBV29-1 with TRBJ2-5; D is possibly TRBD1 (5 bases). The CDR3 is 11 residues long. Germline V gene data show CDR1 as SQVTM and CDR2 as ANQGSEA. The V gene lost 2 bases and the J gene lost 4 bases, with 5 bases spanning the gap. CDR3 coding DNA: TGCAGCGTTGAACAGGGAGAGACCCAGTACTTC. Its translation: CSVEQGETQYF.